This T cell receptor beta chain was identified during a study of blood T cell repertoires in COVID-19. Overall study: Samples of COVID-19 (acute and convalescent) were obtained from the United States, Italy and Spain. Sample material is recorded as cDNA or gDNA derived from T cells, B-cell-depleted T cells, or PBMCs.

V was cut by 6 bases and J by 0 bases, with 12 bases left in between. The CDR3 is 15 amino acids. Germline CDR1 reads LNHDA; CDR2 reads SQIVND (reference sequence). In the study's own analysis: Amplification with reference gene primers provided the estimates of nucleated cell counts. TCRdb keeps only in-frame clones here, not all; method: immunoSEQ multiplex PCR. Clone size and V and J calls were adopted from that table, with D and trimming inferred from the DNA. The top ten clones hold roughly 3.2% of a sample with over 400,000 clones, 70% to 90% of them seen once. Sequenced material: peripheral blood. The sequence derives from a human donor in a cohort sampled during active COVID-19. This chain uses TRBV19 with TRBJ2-1, with D tentatively TRBD2 (6 bases). The CDR3 region is CASSRDLLSYNEQFF. CDR3 nucleotide sequence: TGTGCCAGTAGCCGGGACTTACTCTCCTACAATGAGCAGTTCTTC. The whole variable domain, remainder taken from reference TRBV19 and TRBJ2-1, is DGGITQSPKYLFRKEGQNVTLSCEQNLNHDAMYWYRQDPGQGLRLIYYSQIVNDFQKGDIAEGYSVSREKKESFPLTVTSAQKNPTAFYLCASSRDLLSYNEQFFGPGTRLTVL.